What follows are 5 T cell receptor beta chains derived from one specimen sequenced in a study of T cell responses to AZD1222 COVID-19 vaccine. Produced via immunoSEQ multiplex PCR; TCRdb's table is partial and in-frame only. The profile shows 100,000 to 140,000 clones, under 95% of them singletons. The input for sequencing was peripheral blood, taken on day 0 of AZD1222 vaccination. These receptors were taken from an adult in good health.

This chain links TRBV18 with TRBJ2-7; D ambiguous. V was pared by 3 bases and J by 0 bases, with 9 bases between. Germline loops: CDR1 KGHSH, CDR2 LQKENI. This CDR3 is 14 amino acids long. CDR3 nucleotide sequence: TGTGCCAGCTCACCTCAACCGAGCTCCTACGAGCAGTACTTC. This encodes CASSPQPSSYEQYF.

This chain joins TRBV3-1 (or the pseudogene TRBV3-2) and TRBJ1-5, with 8 bases fitting TRBD1. The CDR3 is made up of 14 amino acids. Unmatched junction bases numbered 0, after V lost 1 base and J lost 4 bases. The V gene's germline CDR1 is LGHDT and CDR2 YNNKEL (reference sequence). The CDR3 reads CASSQGQGNQPQHF. The CDR3 DNA sequence: TGTGCCAGCAGCCAAGGACAGGGGAATCAGCCCCAGCATTTT.

The chain carries TRBV30 and TRBJ1-1, with D perhaps TRBD1 (6 bases). V lost 4 bases, J lost 5 bases, and 11 bases lay in between. This CDR3 has 12 residues. Germline V gives CDR1 GTSNPN, CDR2 SVGIG (reference sequence). This CDR3 reads CAWKRRGTEAFF. The CDR3 DNA reads TGTGCCTGGAAGCGCAGGGGTACTGAAGCTTTCTTT.

The V gene is TRBV5-6, the J gene TRBJ1-4, with 8 positions matching TRBD1. The V gene end was trimmed by 2 bases and the J gene end by 3 bases; junction bases not matched to a gene: 3. The CDR3 totals 15 residues. The V gene's germline CDR1 is SGHDT and CDR2 YYEEEE. This CDR3 is CASSLPGQANEKLFF. The CDR3 nucleotides are TGTGCCAGCAGCTTACCGGGACAGGCTAATGAAAAACTGTTTTTT. Drawing the rest from reference TRBV5-6 and TRBJ1-4, the complete variable domain is DAGVTQSPTHLIKTRGQQVTLRCSPKSGHDTVSWYQQALGQGPQFIFQYYEEEERQRGNFPDRFSGHQFPNYSSELNVNALLLGDSALYLCASSLPGQANEKLFFGSGTQLSVL.

CDR3 sequence (DNA): TGTGCCAGCAGTGAAGAGACAGGGCTAAATCAGCCCCAGCATTTT. Its translation is CASSEETGLNQPQHF. This chain uses TRBV2 with TRBJ1-5; 7 nucleotides match TRBD1. The germline V gene encodes CDR1 SNHLY and CDR2 FYNNEI. The CDR3 totals 15 residues. V was clipped by 1 base and J by 4 bases; unmatched bases: 4.